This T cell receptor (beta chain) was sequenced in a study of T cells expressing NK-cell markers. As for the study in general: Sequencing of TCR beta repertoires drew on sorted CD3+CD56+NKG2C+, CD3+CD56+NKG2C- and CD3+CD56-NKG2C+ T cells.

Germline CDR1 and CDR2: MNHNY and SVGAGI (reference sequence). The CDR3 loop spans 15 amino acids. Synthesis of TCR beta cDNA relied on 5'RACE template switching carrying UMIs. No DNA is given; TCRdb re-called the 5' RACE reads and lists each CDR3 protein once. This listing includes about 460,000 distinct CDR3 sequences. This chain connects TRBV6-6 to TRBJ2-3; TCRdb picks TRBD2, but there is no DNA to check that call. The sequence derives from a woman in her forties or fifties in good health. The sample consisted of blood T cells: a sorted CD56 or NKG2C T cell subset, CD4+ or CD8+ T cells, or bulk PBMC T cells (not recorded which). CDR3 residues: CASSGAGGTLDTQYF.